This is a list of T cell receptor beta chains from one sample in a study of read filtering for tumor transcriptome and immune sequencing. TCRdb reprocessed the reads with MiXCR, giving one entry per CDR3 protein. The sample carries some 120,000 distinct CDR3 sequences, roughly 13% recorded once. The material sequenced was a population of CD138-negative cells sorted from bone marrow. Receptor source: a donor older than 35 with multiple myeloma. Each CDR3 is given with its conserved first and last residue. The order of the fields is V gene, J gene, CDR3 protein.

TRBV11-2	TRBJ2-3	CASSSLPGQGAGSTDTQYF
TRBV7-2	TRBJ2-5	CASSSVGGPTPKETQYF
TRBV29-1	TRBJ2-3	CSVDQGGRDTQYF
TRBV29-1	TRBJ2-3	CSVGSGVDTQYF
TRBV12-3/TRBV12-4	TRBJ2-5	CASSHHAQETQYF
TRBV14	TRBJ2-3	CASSHMTSGGTDTQYF
TRBV18	TRBJ1-1	CASSPPDRRVTEAFF
TRBV5-4	TRBJ2-3	CASSLGQVQSDTQYF
TRBV10-3	TRBJ1-1	CAIADETEAFF
TRBV5-1	TRBJ1-1	CASSLDGNTEALF
TRBV9	TRBJ2-1	CASSVSGGPHGDEQFF
TRBV20-1	TRBJ2-1	CSARAARDYLYNEQFF
TRBV12-3/TRBV12-4	TRBJ2-6	CASSLAGTALFGANVLTF
TRBV19	TRBJ2-5	CASSIQGQGEETQYF
TRBV20-1	TRBJ1-5	CSALPGGGNQPQHF
TRBV15	TRBJ2-6	CATSRGGGEFSGANVLTF
TRBV27	TRBJ2-1	CASREIGRGNDEQFF
TRBV20-1	TRBJ1-1	CSARDPWGATEAFF
TRBV7-8	TRBJ1-3	CASSLREGWTGNTIYF
TRBV29-1	TRBJ2-1	CSVQTSGGADEQFF
TRBV5-5	TRBJ2-7	CASSPARRQASEQYF
TRBV11-2	TRBJ2-3	CASSLYSSGGAGNTQYF
TRBV19	TRBJ1-1	CASKPMGGSIRRTEAFF
TRBV2	TRBJ1-6	CASRLSNSPLHF
TRBV10-3	TRBJ2-3	CAISRQGQNTDTQYF
TRBV6-2/TRBV6-3	TRBJ2-7	CASSYSEAGVNEQYF
TRBV29-1	TRBJ2-5	CSVGGQVNQYF
TRBV30	TRBJ2-3	CAWSASSPTDTQYF
TRBV6-5	TRBJ1-1	CASSRLKGQTMNTEAFF
TRBV27	TRBJ1-4	CASSLGQSPNEKLFF
TRBV12-3/TRBV12-4	TRBJ1-5	CASNTAGRGDQPQHF
TRBV7-6	TRBJ2-5	CASSLERTAETQYF
TRBV7-6	TRBJ1-2	CASSLEVGTSYGYTF
TRBV20-1	TRBJ1-2	CSAAGTLDYGYTF
TRBV3-1	TRBJ1-1	CASSQWAGETEAFF
TRBV28	TRBJ2-5	CASQGTTEETQYF
TRBV27	TRBJ1-2	CASSLGVTSPYGYTF
TRBV29-1	TRBJ1-1	CSVVGQSNTEAFF